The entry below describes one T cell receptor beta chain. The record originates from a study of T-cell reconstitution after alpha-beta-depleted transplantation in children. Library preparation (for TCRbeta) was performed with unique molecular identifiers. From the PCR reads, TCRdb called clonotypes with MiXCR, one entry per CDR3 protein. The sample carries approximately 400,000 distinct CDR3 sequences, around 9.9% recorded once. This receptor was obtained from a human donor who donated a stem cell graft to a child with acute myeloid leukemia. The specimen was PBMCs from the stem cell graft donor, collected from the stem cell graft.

CDR3 in DNA: TGCAGCGTTGCCAGGGTAGAGACCCAGTACTTC. Protein sequence: CSVARVETQYF. The chain uses TRBV29-1 and TRBJ2-5, with D perhaps matching TRBD1 (5 bases). The CDR3 consists of 11 residues. Germline loops: CDR1 SQVTM, CDR2 ANQGSEA. Trimming left V 4 bases short and J 4 bases short, with 7 bases between. Filled out from reference TRBV29-1 and TRBJ2-5, the complete variable domain reads SAVISQKPSRDICQRGTSLTIQCQVDSQVTMMFWYRQQPGQSLTLIATANQGSEATYESGFVIDKFPISRPNLTFSTLTVSNMSPEDSSIYLCSVARVETQYFGPGTRLLVL.